The following is a T cell receptor (beta chain) sequence with its context. Its antigen is as yet unknown. A read error may explain this, as a much larger clone is one base away. No cell sorting was done before RNA was extracted from the tissue. Three rounds of nested PCR, following a modified ARM-PCR protocol, produced the TCRbeta library. One entry per CDR3 protein results from TCRdb running MiXCR on the multiplex PCR reads. The sample carries 120,000 or so distinct CDR3 sequences, roughly 67% recorded once. The data stem from a study of tumor and adjacent non-tumor tissue in lung cancer. In the study overall: On average, productive TCRbeta reads reached about 4.17 million per sample. Overall study findings and caveats: Normal lung showed higher cumulative top 100 clone frequency than tumor. Higher tumor TCR diversity was associated with shorter survival.

The CDR3 length is 14 residues. The material sequenced was lung tumor tissue. The sequence derives from a man aged 25 to 45 with non-small cell lung cancer. This chain joins TRBV12-3 or TRBV12-4 and TRBJ2-5; D uncertain. CDR3 sequence: CASSLAPGQETRYF. The DNA of the CDR3 is TGTGCCAGCAGTTTAGCCCCGGGCCAAGAGACCCGGTACTTC.